Listed below are T cell receptor beta chains from one sample, sequenced in a study of T cells in Graves' hyperthyroidism and ophthalmopathy. TCRdb ran MiXCR on the multiplex PCR reads and lists one entry per CDR3 protein. The table records roughly 700,000 distinct CDR3 sequences, just over 35% of them present only once. The specimen sequenced was blood. These receptors were taken from a woman in her 40s with Graves' hyperthyroidism. The CDR3 runs from the conserved cysteine through the conserved F or W. Fields, in order: clone size, V gene, J gene, D gene, CDR3 protein, CDR3 DNA. A D gene is named only where the DNA matches it firmly. Not all rows give a size; the values are once, few, many and, for expanded clones, a class.

clone size: many; V gene: TRBV29-1; J gene: TRBJ1-1; D gene: -; CDR3 protein: CSVGVVGGTEAFF; CDR3 DNA: TGCAGCGTTGGGGTCGTGGGGGGCACTGAAGCTTTCTTT
clone size: -; V gene: TRBV7-2; J gene: TRBJ1-2; D gene: -; CDR3 protein: CASTSDGTNYGYTF; CDR3 DNA: TGTGCCAGCACCTCGGACGGAACTAACTATGGCTACACCTTC
clone size: many; V gene: TRBV7-8; J gene: TRBJ1-5; D gene: TRBD1; CDR3 protein: CASSSTGTNQPQHF; CDR3 DNA: TGTGCCAGCAGCTCGACAGGGACCAATCAGCCCCAGCATTTT
clone size: many; V gene: TRBV9; J gene: TRBJ1-1; D gene: TRBD1; CDR3 protein: CASSALRSTGDTEAFF; CDR3 DNA: TGTGCCAGCAGCGCGCTACGATCGACAGGGGACACTGAAGCTTTCTTT
clone size: many; V gene: TRBV20-1; J gene: TRBJ2-7; D gene: -; CDR3 protein: CSASSAGSYEQYF; CDR3 DNA: TGCAGTGCTAGTTCCGCGGGTTCCTACGAGCAGTACTTC
clone size: many; V gene: TRBV20-1; J gene: TRBJ1-6; D gene: -; CDR3 protein: CSASFGGGAYNSPLHF; CDR3 DNA: TGCAGTGCTAGTTTTGGCGGAGGGGCCTATAATTCACCCCTCCACTTT
clone size: -; V gene: TRBV29-1; J gene: TRBJ2-7; D gene: -; CDR3 protein: CSVTAEGSGYTYEQYF; CDR3 DNA: TGCAGCGTTACCGCCGAGGGGTCTGGCTACACCTACGAGCAGTACTTC
clone size: -; V gene: TRBV4-3; J gene: TRBJ1-2; D gene: TRBD1; CDR3 protein: CASRQNTGTVYGYTF; CDR3 DNA: TGCGCCAGCAGACAAAACACCGGGACAGTCTATGGCTACACCTTC
clone size: -; V gene: TRBV7-2; J gene: TRBJ1-2; D gene: TRBD1; CDR3 protein: CADEPGQGDGYTF; CDR3 DNA: TGTGCTGATGAACCGGGACAGGGTGACGGCTACACCTTC
clone size: many; V gene: TRBV10-3; J gene: TRBJ2-2; D gene: TRBD1; CDR3 protein: CATTDREGTGELFF; CDR3 DNA: TGTGCCACAACAGACAGGGAAGGAACCGGGGAGCTGTTTTTT
clone size: many; V gene: TRBV9; J gene: TRBJ1-6; D gene: -; CDR3 protein: CASSVAPGQPNSPLHF; CDR3 DNA: TGTGCCAGCAGCGTAGCCCCCGGACAGCCTAATTCACCCCTCCACTTT
clone size: few; V gene: TRBV7-8; J gene: TRBJ2-5; D gene: -; CDR3 protein: CASSYPTLVHETQYF; CDR3 DNA: TGTGCCAGCAGCTACCCCACACTAGTTCACGAGACCCAGTACTTC
clone size: -; V gene: TRBV7-9; J gene: TRBJ1-4; D gene: -; CDR3 protein: CASSYRWVSQNEKLFF; CDR3 DNA: TGTGCCAGCAGTTACAGATGGGTCAGCCAGAATGAAAAACTGTTTTTT
clone size: few; V gene: TRBV4-3; J gene: TRBJ2-7; D gene: -; CDR3 protein: CASSQEQGTYEQYF; CDR3 DNA: TGCGCCAGCAGCCAAGAGCAGGGGACCTACGAGCAGTACTTC
clone size: few; V gene: TRBV9; J gene: TRBJ1-1; D gene: -; CDR3 protein: CASSGSKNTEAFF; CDR3 DNA: TGTGCCAGCAGCGGGAGCAAGAACACTGAAGCTTTCTTT
clone size: -; V gene: TRBV2; J gene: TRBJ2-7; D gene: TRBD2; CDR3 protein: CASTGPSGYEQYF; CDR3 DNA: TGTGCCAGCACCGGGCCTAGCGGCTACGAGCAGTACTTC
clone size: -; V gene: TRBV6-1; J gene: TRBJ2-7; D gene: -; CDR3 protein: CASSFKQTSSYEQYF; CDR3 DNA: TGTGCCAGCAGTTTTAAACAGACCAGCTCCTACGAGCAGTACTTC
clone size: few; V gene: TRBV11-3; J gene: TRBJ1-4; D gene: -; CDR3 protein: CASSLTSTPGEKLFF; CDR3 DNA: TGTGCCAGCAGCCTAACCTCCACTCCCGGCGAAAAACTGTTTTTT
clone size: -; V gene: TRBV7-2; J gene: TRBJ1-2; D gene: -; CDR3 protein: CASSFGRMYGYTF; CDR3 DNA: TGTGCCAGCAGCTTTGGACGGATGTATGGCTACACCTTC
clone size: once; V gene: TRBV7-3; J gene: TRBJ2-5; D gene: TRBD2; CDR3 protein: CASSQFGGGVKTQYF; CDR3 DNA: TGTGCCAGCAGCCAGTTCGGCGGGGGTGTGAAGACCCAGTACTTC
clone size: -; V gene: TRBV12-3/TRBV12-4; J gene: TRBJ1-2; D gene: -; CDR3 protein: CASSIYRAGYTF; CDR3 DNA: TGTGCCAGCAGTATCTACAGGGCTGGCTACACCTTC
clone size: -; V gene: TRBV24-1; J gene: TRBJ2-3; D gene: -; CDR3 protein: CATSDSRRDTQYF; CDR3 DNA: TGTGCCACCAGTGATTCCAGGCGTGATACGCAGTATTTT
clone size: many; V gene: TRBV25-1; J gene: TRBJ1-2; D gene: -; CDR3 protein: CASSGRGGSYYGYTF; CDR3 DNA: TGTGCCAGCAGTGGCAGGGGAGGCTCGTACTATGGCTACACCTTC
clone size: many; V gene: TRBV24-1; J gene: TRBJ2-7; D gene: -; CDR3 protein: CATSDHYEQYF; CDR3 DNA: TGTGCCACCAGTGATCACTACGAGCAGTACTTC
clone size: few; V gene: TRBV5-5; J gene: TRBJ1-2; D gene: -; CDR3 protein: CASSSINIYGYTF; CDR3 DNA: TGTGCCAGCAGCTCTATTAACATCTATGGCTACACCTTC
clone size: -; V gene: TRBV11-2; J gene: TRBJ2-7; D gene: TRBD2; CDR3 protein: CASSLGWGGLSYEQYF; CDR3 DNA: TGTGCCAGCAGCTTAGGATGGGGGGGGTTGTCCTACGAGCAGTACTTC
clone size: -; V gene: TRBV28; J gene: TRBJ1-1; D gene: -; CDR3 protein: CASSSVSGSEAFF; CDR3 DNA: TGTGCCAGCAGTTCCGTATCCGGGTCGGAAGCTTTCTTT
clone size: -; V gene: TRBV29-1; J gene: TRBJ1-2; D gene: TRBD1; CDR3 protein: CSVESGTGSGYTF; CDR3 DNA: TGCAGCGTTGAATCCGGGACAGGGTCCGGCTACACCTTC
clone size: -; V gene: TRBV20-1; J gene: TRBJ2-7; D gene: -; CDR3 protein: CSALDRIGYEQYF; CDR3 DNA: TGCAGTGCTCTTGACAGGATCGGCTACGAGCAGTACTTC
clone size: many; V gene: TRBV12-3/TRBV12-4; J gene: TRBJ1-1; D gene: -; CDR3 protein: CASSLRGTEAFF; CDR3 DNA: TGTGCCAGCAGCTTGAGGGGGACTGAAGCTTTCTTT
clone size: -; V gene: TRBV29-1; J gene: TRBJ2-3; D gene: TRBD2; CDR3 protein: CSVEGHRGTSGTDTQYF; CDR3 DNA: TGCAGCGTTGAAGGTCACCGTGGGACTAGCGGTACAGATACGCAGTATTTT
clone size: many; V gene: TRBV29-1; J gene: TRBJ2-6; D gene: -; CDR3 protein: CSVRKGGTGANVLTF; CDR3 DNA: TGCAGCGTCCGAAAAGGGGGGACTGGGGCCAACGTCCTGACTTTC
clone size: many; V gene: TRBV7-2; J gene: TRBJ1-2; D gene: -; CDR3 protein: CASSHLREDGYTF; CDR3 DNA: TGTGCCAGCAGCCATTTGAGGGAGGACGGCTACACCTTC
clone size: many; V gene: TRBV7-2; J gene: TRBJ2-6; D gene: TRBD1; CDR3 protein: CASSLDPEGTAGANVLTF; CDR3 DNA: TGTGCCAGCAGCTTAGACCCCGAAGGGACAGCTGGGGCCAACGTCCTGACTTTC
clone size: many; V gene: TRBV12-3/TRBV12-4; J gene: TRBJ1-5; D gene: -; CDR3 protein: CASSSGQLQPQHF; CDR3 DNA: TGTGCCAGCAGTTCGGGGCAGCTTCAGCCCCAGCATTTT
clone size: many; V gene: TRBV19; J gene: TRBJ1-2; D gene: -; CDR3 protein: CASSMLGEANYGYTF; CDR3 DNA: TGTGCCAGTAGTATGCTCGGGGAAGCTAACTATGGCTACACCTTC
clone size: -; V gene: TRBV7-7; J gene: TRBJ2-7; D gene: -; CDR3 protein: CASSLGTFEEAYEQYF; CDR3 DNA: TGTGCTAGCAGCTTGGGGACTTTTGAGGAGGCCTACGAGCAGTACTTC
clone size: few; V gene: TRBV12-3/TRBV12-4; J gene: TRBJ1-2; D gene: -; CDR3 protein: CASSFGRAGYGYTF; CDR3 DNA: TGTGCCAGCAGTTTTGGCAGGGCGGGCTATGGCTACACCTTC
clone size: many; V gene: TRBV19; J gene: TRBJ1-2; D gene: -; CDR3 protein: CASSQEYYGYTF; CDR3 DNA: TGTGCCAGTAGCCAGGAGTACTATGGCTACACCTTC
clone size: many; V gene: TRBV3-1; J gene: TRBJ1-6; D gene: -; CDR3 protein: CASSHDSNNSPLHF; CDR3 DNA: TGCGCCAGCAGCCACGACAGCAATAATTCACCCCTCCACTTT
clone size: -; V gene: TRBV12-5; J gene: TRBJ2-7; D gene: -; CDR3 protein: CASALGVADEQYF; CDR3 DNA: TGTGCTAGTGCCTTGGGGGTTGCCGACGAGCAGTACTTC
clone size: many; V gene: TRBV7-2; J gene: TRBJ1-4; D gene: -; CDR3 protein: CASSLVLIGRDPGEKLFF; CDR3 DNA: TGTGCCAGCAGCTTAGTTCTGATCGGCCGGGATCCAGGTGAAAAACTGTTTTTT
clone size: -; V gene: TRBV5-1; J gene: TRBJ1-1; D gene: -; CDR3 protein: CASSLASGNFAEAFF; CDR3 DNA: TGTGCCAGCAGCTTGGCTAGCGGGAATTTCGCTGAAGCTTTCTTT
clone size: few; V gene: TRBV30; J gene: TRBJ2-6; D gene: -; CDR3 protein: CAFNSGANVLTF; CDR3 DNA: TGTGCCTTCAACTCTGGGGCCAACGTCCTGACTTTC
clone size: many; V gene: TRBV6-1; J gene: TRBJ1-2; D gene: -; CDR3 protein: CASSEARLGYGYTF; CDR3 DNA: TGTGCCAGCAGTGAAGCGCGGTTAGGGTATGGCTACACCTTC
clone size: once; V gene: TRBV6-5; J gene: TRBJ2-2; D gene: TRBD2; CDR3 protein: CASSYSSRTSGRNTGELFF; CDR3 DNA: TGTGCCAGCAGTTACTCCTCCCGAACTAGCGGCAGGAACACCGGGGAGCTGTTTTTT
clone size: many; V gene: TRBV10-3; J gene: TRBJ1-1; D gene: -; CDR3 protein: CAISESTANTEAFF; CDR3 DNA: TGTGCCATCAGTGAGTCCACAGCGAACACTGAAGCTTTCTTT
clone size: -; V gene: TRBV7-2; J gene: TRBJ1-5; D gene: TRBD1; CDR3 protein: CASSRMGSGGGHQPQHF; CDR3 DNA: TGTGCCAGCAGCCGAATGGGGTCAGGGGGGGGGCATCAGCCCCAGCATTTT
clone size: once; V gene: TRBV7-2; J gene: TRBJ1-2; D gene: -; CDR3 protein: CASSLDDWDTYGYTF; CDR3 DNA: TGTGCCAGCAGCTTAGATGATTGGGACACCTATGGCTACACCTTC
clone size: many; V gene: TRBV7-2; J gene: TRBJ2-5; D gene: TRBD2; CDR3 protein: CASSLGVTSGWETQYF; CDR3 DNA: TGTGCCAGCAGCTTAGGGGTGACTAGCGGGTGGGAGACCCAGTACTTC
clone size: many; V gene: TRBV20-1; J gene: TRBJ2-7; D gene: -; CDR3 protein: CSARDQGTKSWYEQYF; CDR3 DNA: TGCAGTGCTAGAGATCAGGGGACAAAGTCTTGGTACGAGCAGTACTTC
clone size: many; V gene: TRBV19; J gene: TRBJ2-7; D gene: TRBD1; CDR3 protein: CASRVSGTGHFEQYF; CDR3 DNA: TGTGCCAGTAGGGTTTCAGGGACAGGGCATTTCGAGCAGTACTTC
clone size: -; V gene: TRBV7-2; J gene: TRBJ1-6; D gene: -; CDR3 protein: CASSARGVLNSPLHF; CDR3 DNA: TGTGCCAGCAGCGCTAGGGGGGTCCTGAATTCACCCCTCCACTTT